The 11 T cell receptor beta chains reported below all come from one sample, sequenced in a study of blood T cell repertoires in COVID-19 (dated by TCRdb to 2018 to 2020). Library preparation used the immunoSEQ multiplex PCR assay. As stored in TCRdb, this immuneACCESS dataset retains in-frame rearrangements with V and J assigned. A fraction of the clones does not appear; measured against another copy, unresolved V genes explain less than half of the discrepancy, and the remainder lacks a known reason. The sample records under 300,000 clones, 85% to 90% of which are singletons. Jointly, the top ten make up 3.6% of the sample. The sequencing input was peripheral blood. These receptors came from a man between 18 and 29 years old with active or convalescent COVID-19.

The chain uses TRBV28 and TRBJ1-2; the match to TRBD1 covers 8 bases. This CDR3 spans 16 amino acids. After removal of 5 bases from V and 7 bases from J, the junction contained 15 bases not matched to a gene. The germline gives CDR1 MDHEN, CDR2 SYDVKM. CDR3 coding DNA: TGTGCCAGCAGTCAACACCCGGCAGGGGGCATGGGTGGCTACACCTTC. This gives the protein CASSQHPAGGMGGYTF.

The chain couples TRBV19 to TRBJ2-1, with 13 bases fitting TRBD2. CDR3 length: 21 amino acids. V gave up 6 bases and J gave up 3 bases; unmatched junction bases: 20. Germline CDR1 and CDR2: LNHDA and SQIVND (reference sequence). The CDR3: CASSNTLRLAGGYPRYNEQFF. CDR3 nucleotide sequence: TGTGCCAGTAGCAATACTCTCCGACTAGCGGGGGGTTACCCCCGCTACAATGAGCAGTTCTTC.

This clone was observed a handful of times. CDR3 protein: CSALAPAGTGYTF. Here the CDR3 DNA reads TGCAGCGCCCTAGCCCCCGCAGGCACTGGCTACACCTTC. The chain recombines TRBV29-1 with TRBJ1-2; D is unclear. Germline loops: CDR1 SQVTM, CDR2 ANQGSEA. The CDR3 is 13 amino acids. Trimming pared 7 bases from V and 7 bases from J, leaving 19 bases between.

This chain links TRBV15 with TRBJ2-7; 7 nucleotides align to TRBD1. The length of the CDR3 is 14 residues. The germline gives CDR1 LNHNV, CDR2 YYDKDF (reference sequence). With V trimmed by 8 bases and J by 4 bases, 11 bases remained unmatched. CDR3 nucleotide sequence: TGTGCCACCTCGGAGGCTGGGACAGTGTACGAGCAGTACTTC. Protein product: CATSEAGTVYEQYF.

This chain joins TRBV6-2 or TRBV6-3 and TRBJ1-1; 7 nucleotides align to TRBD1. Germline lookup yields CDR1 MNHEY and CDR2 SVGEGT. The V and J ends lost 5 bases and 0 bases, in that order; junction bases with no gene match: 12. The CDR3 runs to 17 residues. CDR3 loop: CASSHTGEALMNTEAFF. Here the CDR3 DNA reads TGTGCCAGCAGTCATACAGGGGAGGCCCTAATGAACACTGAAGCTTTCTTT.

The chain couples TRBV11-2 to TRBJ1-5; no clear D. Germline CDR1 SGHAT, CDR2 FQNNGV. There are 14 residues in the CDR3. Trimming took 5 bases from V and 2 from J, leaving 10 bases between them. The CDR3 reads CASSLNQGNQPQHF. The DNA of the CDR3 is TGTGCCAGCAGCCTGAACCAGGGCAATCAGCCCCAGCATTTT. The whole variable domain, filled in from reference TRBV11-2 and TRBJ1-5, reads EAGVAQSPRYKIIEKRQSVAFWCNPISGHATLYWYQQILGQGPKLLIQFQNNGVVDDSQLPKDRFSAERLKGVDSTLKIQPAKLEDSAVYLCASSLNQGNQPQHFGDGTRLSIL.

The chain employs TRBV12-3 or TRBV12-4 and TRBJ2-5; D gene ambiguous. Deletions cut 6 bases from V and 0 bases from J, with 2 bases between. This CDR3 has 11 residues. DNA for the CDR3: TGTGCCAGCAGCAACCAAGAGACCCAGTACTTC. Residues: CASSNQETQYF.

Many counts were recorded for this clone. The chain has TRBV6-5 and TRBJ2-7, with 7 bases identical to TRBD2. The CDR3 sequence is 13 residues long. Germline-derived CDR1 and CDR2 are MNHEY and SVGAGI. V lost 10 bases to trimming and J lost 4 bases; unmatched junction nucleotides: 10. DNA of the CDR3: TGTGCCACCCTAGCGGAACTAAGTTACGAGCAGTACTTC. Its translation: CATLAELSYEQYF.

The chain carries TRBV5-1 and TRBJ2-3, with 9 positions matching TRBD1. The CDR3 covers 16 residues. V was pared by 3 bases and J by 4 bases, with 9 bases of the junction left unmatched. Germline CDR1 and CDR2: SGHRS and YFSETQ. CDR3 sequence reads: CASSSQTGGFPDTQYF. In DNA form, the CDR3 reads TGCGCCAGCAGCTCTCAGACAGGGGGGTTCCCAGATACGCAGTATTTT.

The chain couples TRBV5-4 to TRBJ2-7, with unresolved D. The CDR3 totals 13 residues. Looked up from germline, CDR1 is SGHNT and CDR2 is YYREEE (reference sequence). The V end was cut by 5 bases, the J end by 2 bases, with 11 bases between. The CDR3 spells CASSSDFAYEQYF. The CDR3 region has the DNA TGTGCCAGCAGTTCCGACTTTGCCTACGAGCAGTACTTC.

The V call is TRBV30, the J call TRBJ1-6; a weak D match, TRBD1 (6 bases). The V gene lost 3 bases and the J gene lost 5 bases, with 8 bases spanning the gap. The CDR3 length is 13 residues. CDR1 is GTSNPN and CDR2 is SVGIG in the germline V gene (reference sequence). CDR3 nucleotide sequence: TGTGCCTGGAGGGGACAAAATAATTCACCCCTCCACTTT. Translation gives CAWRGQNNSPLHF.